This TCR beta chain comes out of a study of vaccination effects on CD4 cells after COVID-19. Study-level background: All participants had two doses of either the BNT162b2 or mRNA-1273 vaccine.

Germline V gives CDR1 SGHNT, CDR2 YENEEA. Trimming took 5 bases from V and 8 from J; bases not matched to a gene: 16. The CDR3 is 17 amino acids. Antigen-specific CD4+ T cells were expanded with viral peptide pools in the ViraFEST assay before sequencing. The authors isolated CD4+ T cells after around 11 days of culture. Each vaccine recipient was nucleocapsid antibody negative and had no prior SARS-CoV-2 infection. Wells containing a few million PBMC each were cultured with roughly 10 IU/ml IL-2 and approximately 10 ug/ml peptides. Assay: immunoSEQ multiplex PCR; the TCRdb copy retains only in-frame clones and omits some. The sample shows about 61,000 clones, roughly 76% of them seen only once. Of note for this clone: Its antigen remains unidentified.

The study, taken as a whole, reports: Vaccine- and infection-induced clones showed marked clonal contraction late following vaccination.

The clonotype originates from a human donor who received a COVID-19 vaccine. The chain joins TRBV11-3 to TRBJ2-1, with 9 positions matching TRBD2. The sample consisted of CD4+ T cells from PBMCs cultured with HCoV-229E spike peptides, taken before COVID-19 vaccination. The DNA for the CDR3 is TGTGCCAGCAGCCGCACCTTAGGCGGGGGGGCCGGGGATGAGCAGTTCTTC. Protein product: CASSRTLGGGAGDEQFF.